The next 8 T cell receptor beta chains were all read from a single sample in a study of early T cells in non-severe SARS-CoV-2 infection. TCRdb used MiXCR to reprocess the 5' RACE reads, holding one entry per CDR3 protein. The sample records about 55,000 distinct CDR3 sequences, around 7% being singletons. Sequenced material: whole blood, taken at baseline. The source of these receptors is an adult who was a healthcare worker with PCR-confirmed SARS-CoV-2 infection or an uninfected control (not recorded which).

Ten or more counts support this clonotype. This rearrangement joins TRBV19 to TRBJ1-5; TRBD1 matches 8 bases. This CDR3 contains 15 residues. Germline-derived CDR1 and CDR2 are LNHDA and SQIVND (reference sequence). The trim removed 6 bases at V and 4 bases at J, leaving 8 bases unmatched. In nucleotides, the CDR3 is TGTGCCAGTAGGACGACAGGGGCTCAAAATCAGCCCCAGCATTTT. It specifies CASRTTGAQNQPQHF. Complete variable domain (other parts from reference TRBV19 and TRBJ1-5): DGGITQSPKYLFRKEGQNVTLSCEQNLNHDAMYWYRQDPGQGLRLIYYSQIVNDFQKGDIAEGYSVSREKKESFPLTVTSAQKNPTAFYLCASRTTGAQNQPQHFGDGTRLSIL.

In this sample, this clonotype turned up many times. The chain recombines TRBV7-9 with TRBJ1-1; D call uncertain. Trimming cost V 2 bases and J 1 base, with 5 bases left between them. Germline V gene sequence: CDR1 SEHNR, CDR2 FQNEAQ (reference sequence). The CDR3 contains 13 residues. The chain's CDR3 is CASSLSKNTEAFF. CDR3 DNA: TGTGCCAGCAGCTTAAGCAAGAACACTGAAGCTTTCTTT.

The J gene is TRBJ2-2, the V gene TRBV27, with D perhaps given as TRBD1 or TRBD2 (5 bases each). V lost 4 bases to trimming and J lost 0 bases, with 9 bases between them. CDR1 and CDR2 (germline): MNHEY, SMNVEV (reference sequence). The CDR3 is 15 residues long. CDR3 amino acids: CASSWDGPNTGELFF. CDR3 nucleotides: TGTGCCAGCAGTTGGGACGGACCGAACACCGGGGAGCTGTTTTTT.

This clonotype occurred a few times. The chain carries TRBV7-9 and TRBJ2-6, with 12 bases aligning to TRBD2. The CDR3 spans 20 residues. With 3 bases clipped from V and 0 bases from J, the junction kept 9 bases outside the gene matches. Germline V gives CDR1 SEHNR, CDR2 FQNEAQ (reference sequence). The CDR3 is CASSFTGLAGRLSGANVLTF. The CDR3 bases are TGTGCCAGCAGCTTTACCGGACTAGCGGGGCGACTCTCTGGGGCCAACGTCCTGACTTTC.

The chain combines TRBV27 with TRBJ2-5; D not certain. The CDR3 is 13 amino acids. Germline CDR1 is MNHEY and CDR2 is SMNVEV (reference sequence). Trimming cost V 4 bases and J 0 bases, with 6 bases left between them. CDR3 sequence: CASSSRYQETQYF. The CDR3 DNA reads as TGTGCCAGCAGTTCGCGGTACCAAGAGACCCAGTACTTC.

This clonotype was seen more than once but under ten times. The chain joins TRBV7-2 to TRBJ1-2; D gene ambiguous. Germline CDR1 reads SGHTA; CDR2 reads FQGNSA. The CDR3 spans 12 residues. Deletions cut 2 bases from V and 7 bases from J, with 8 bases between. CDR3 loop: CASSLMGIGYTF. The CDR3 nucleotides are TGTGCCAGCAGCTTAATGGGTATTGGCTACACCTTC.

This clonotype was observed a few times. The rearrangement uses TRBV7-8 and TRBJ1-1; D is unclear. The CDR3 has 14 amino acids. Germline V gene sequence: CDR1 SGHVS, CDR2 FQNEAQ. Trimming cost V 0 bases and J 4 bases, with 9 bases left between them. The CDR3, as DNA: TGTGCCAGCAGCTTAGCGGGGATACGCACTGAAGCTTTCTTT. Protein sequence: CASSLAGIRTEAFF.

V is TRBV2 and J is TRBJ2-4; possibly TRBD1 or TRBD2 for D (5 bases each). V was pared by 7 bases and J by 5 bases, with 15 bases between. Germline V gene sequence: CDR1 SNHLY, CDR2 FYNNEI. There are 14 residues in the CDR3. The CDR3: CASNLGKQENIQYF. CDR3 nucleotide sequence: TGTGCCAGCAACCTCGGGAAACAGGAAAACATTCAGTACTTC. Full variable domain (rest looked up from reference TRBV2 and TRBJ2-4): EPEVTQTPSHQVTQMGQEVILRCVPISNHLYFYWYRQILGQKVEFLVSFYNNEISEKSEIFDDQFSVERPDGSNFTLKIRSTKLEDSAMYFCASNLGKQENIQYFGAGTRLSVL.